This T cell receptor (beta chain) stems from a study of PD-1 blockade in classical Hodgkin lymphoma. All trial patients relapsed after autologous stem cell transplantation. Deletions cut 0 bases from V and 10 bases from J, with 13 bases between. The CDR3 is made up of 14 amino acids. Germline V lookup: CDR1 SQVTM, CDR2 ANQGSEA. Sequencing was performed with immunoSEQ multiplex PCR; in TCRdb, only in-frame clones are kept and a portion is missing. The data show under 20,000 clones, less than 85% seen once. This receptor was identified in a human donor with classical Hodgkin lymphoma. The sequenced sample was peripheral blood mononuclear cells (PBMCs), obtained at baseline. J is TRBJ1-6 and V is TRBV29-1; D unresolved. CDR3 sequence: CSVEDPGEGSPLHF. In DNA form, the CDR3 reads TGCAGCGTTGAAGATCCTGGGGAAGGCTCACCCCTCCACTTT.